The 10 T cell receptor beta chains below were found in one sample sequenced in a study of cytomegalovirus exposure and HLA in healthy donors. The PCR ran on 60 Vbeta and 13 Jbeta primers. The repertoire was sequenced with immunoSEQ multiplex PCR; TCRdb's copy has only in-frame clones and lacks some. The sample lists 190,000 or so clones; approximately 82% were seen once. The specimen sequenced was PBMCs. The source of these receptors is a woman in her 50s in good health and CMV-seropositive.

This clone was counted a single time. The rearrangement uses TRBV30 and TRBJ1-1; no reliable D call. Between the trimmed V and J ends, which lost 1 base and 5 bases, there was a span of 20 bases. CDR1 is GTSNPN and CDR2 is SVGIG in the germline V gene (reference sequence). This CDR3 is 16 amino acids long. The CDR3 DNA reads as TGTGCCTGGAGTGACTTGTCCTTGGGTAGAGGGACTGAAGCTTTCTTT. Its translation is CAWSDLSLGRGTEAFF.

This chain connects TRBV11-2 to TRBJ1-6; D gene unclear. The V end was cut by 2 bases, the J end by 0 bases, with 8 bases between. The CDR3 runs to 16 residues. Germline V gene sequence: CDR1 SGHAT, CDR2 FQNNGV. The CDR3 is CASSLNKFSYNSPLHF. DNA of the CDR3: TGTGCCAGCAGCTTAAATAAATTCTCCTATAATTCACCCCTCCACTTT.

The chain links TRBV19 to TRBJ1-6; 8 nucleotides line up with TRBD1. Trimming at V came to 5 bases and at J to 7 bases, leaving 7 bases not matched to a gene. The CDR3 has 15 amino acids. Germline-derived CDR1 and CDR2 are LNHDA and SQIVND (reference sequence). Here the CDR3 DNA reads TGTGCCAGTAGTCCCGGACAGGGATGGAATTCACCCCTCCACTTT. Protein: CASSPGQGWNSPLHF.

The chain joins TRBV30 to TRBJ2-7; 8 bases fit TRBD1. The CDR3 extends over 13 amino acids. CDR1 is GTSNPN and CDR2 is SVGIG in the germline V gene (reference sequence). V shed 6 bases and J 2 bases; nucleotides not matched to a gene: 6. The CDR3 is CACAPDRAYEQYF. CDR3 nucleotide sequence: TGTGCCTGCGCCCCGGACAGGGCCTACGAGCAGTACTTC.

This clone was detected only once. J is TRBJ1-3 and V is TRBV5-1; 8 bases match TRBD1. This CDR3 is built from 18 residues. Germline assignment: CDR1 SGHRS and CDR2 YFSETQ. The V and J ends lost 3 bases and 0 bases, in that order; junction bases with no gene match: 11. CDR3 protein: CASSSTPTGASSGNTIYF. The CDR3 nucleotides are TGCGCCAGCAGCTCGACCCCGACAGGGGCAAGCTCTGGAAACACCATATATTTT.

The rearrangement uses TRBV19 and TRBJ1-2, with TRBD1 as a possible D gene (5 bases). The CDR3 runs to 15 residues. Looked up from germline, CDR1 is LNHDA and CDR2 is SQIVND (reference sequence). With 7 bases removed from V and 4 bases from J, the gap between germline ends came to 19 bases. Here the CDR3 reads CASTPGGTGGYGYTF. DNA for the CDR3: TGTGCCAGTACCCCGGGGGGAACGGGGGGCTATGGCTACACCTTC.

The chain uses TRBV15 and TRBJ2-3; D might be TRBD1 (5 bases). CDR3 size: 13 residues. Trimming cost V 5 bases and J 3 bases, with 9 bases left between them. Germline V lookup: CDR1 LNHNV, CDR2 YYDKDF (reference sequence). The CDR3 DNA follows: TGTGCCACCAGCTGGGGCCATACAGATACGCAGTATTTT. Translating gives CATSWGHTDTQYF.

The rearrangement uses TRBV4-2 and TRBJ1-2, with TRBD1 identical over 8 bases. Germline assignment: CDR1 LGHNA and CDR2 YNFKEQ. CDR3 length equals 13 residues. The J segment lost 8 bases and the V segment lost 4 bases, leaving 6 bases of the junction unmatched. CDR3 nucleotide sequence: TGTGCCAGCAGCCGACAGGGGTTAGAGGGCTACACCTTC. It yields the protein CASSRQGLEGYTF.

The CDR3 DNA follows: TGTGCCAGCAGTCCCGGACTGCCCTATGGCTACACCTTC. It is translated as CASSPGLPYGYTF. This chain connects TRBV27 to TRBJ1-2; D ambiguous. Germline V lookup: CDR1 MNHEY, CDR2 SMNVEV (reference sequence). Between the trimmed V and J ends, which lost 5 bases and 4 bases, there was a span of 11 bases. The CDR3 is 13 residues long.

The chain is built from TRBV30 and TRBJ1-3; possible D gene TRBD1, 5 bases. This CDR3 region has 14 residues. CDR1 and CDR2 (germline): GTSNPN, SVGIG (reference sequence). Trimming removed 4 bases at V and 9 bases at J, with 19 bases between. Written as DNA, the CDR3 is TGTGCCTGGACCCCAGTGGGGGGAGGTTCCACCATATATTTT. This translates into CAWTPVGGGSTIYF.